These 21 T cell receptor beta chains share one sample of origin, sequenced in a study of response to subunit inactivated influenza vaccine. One entry per CDR3 protein, called by TCRdb with MiXCR from the RT-PCR reads. The table includes about 700,000 distinct CDR3 sequences, 11% to 15% detected once. The specimen comprised PBMCs from blood, sampled approximately 15 days before vaccination. Every receptor here comes from a man between 50 and 59 years old who received an inactivated influenza vaccine.

The chain joins TRBV6-2 or TRBV6-3 to TRBJ2-7, with 8 bases identical to TRBD1. The V and J ends lost 0 bases and 0 bases, in that order; junction bases with no gene match: 4. CDR3 length: 16 residues. CDR1 is MNHEY and CDR2 is SVGEGT in the germline V gene. CDR3 DNA sequence: TGTGCCAGCAGTTACTCGAGGACAGGGTACTCCTACGAGCAGTACTTC. Its translation is CASSYSRTGYSYEQYF.

The gene calls are TRBV24-1 and TRBJ2-3, with TRBD1 as a possible D gene (5 bases). The V gene lost 2 bases and the J gene lost 4 bases, with 15 bases spanning the gap. The CDR3 consists of 16 residues. Germline V gene sequence: CDR1 KGHDR, CDR2 SFDVKD. CDR3 region: CATSDYPRAPPDTQYF. CDR3 nucleotides: TGTGCCACCAGTGATTATCCCAGGGCCCCCCCAGATACGCAGTATTTT.

The chain joins TRBV9 to TRBJ2-2; the match to TRBD1 covers 7 bases. Germline-derived CDR1 and CDR2 are SGDLS and YYNGEE. The V gene end was trimmed by 3 bases and the J gene end by 4 bases; junction bases not matched to a gene: 6. The CDR3 loop spans 15 amino acids. DNA of the CDR3: TGTGCCAGCAGCGCCCGGGACAGAGGCACCGGGGAGCTGTTTTTT. Its translation: CASSARDRGTGELFF.

This clonotype was detected ten times or more. The chain employs TRBV6-1 and TRBJ2-2; D unresolved. The CDR3 is made up of 14 amino acids. CDR1 is MNHNS and CDR2 is SASEGT in the germline V gene. V lost 0 bases and J lost 8, with 10 bases in between. This CDR3 reads CASSEAGLIGELFF. As DNA, the CDR3 is TGTGCCAGCAGTGAAGCAGGCCTGATAGGGGAGCTGTTTTTT.

The table lists this clonotype with a few counts. The CDR3 coding sequence is TGCAGTGCTAGAGATGCAAGCTCTGGAAACACCATATATTTT. This encodes CSARDASSGNTIYF. The chain couples TRBV20-1 to TRBJ1-3, with D uncertain. The CDR3 covers 14 residues. Trimming took off 0 bases at V and 0 bases at J, with 6 bases between the two ends. The germline gives CDR1 DFQATT, CDR2 SNEGSKA (reference sequence).

This clonotype occurred a few times. This may arise from a read error, as a much more abundant clone is one base away. The chain employs TRBV7-2 and TRBJ1-5; tentatively, D is TRBD1 (5 bases). Germline loops: CDR1 SGHTA, CDR2 FQGNSA. Trimming cost V 6 bases and J 4 bases, with 7 bases left between them. CDR3 length: 12 amino acids. This CDR3 is CASSWGNQPQHF. The CDR3 DNA reads as TGTGCCAGCAGTTGGGGGAATCAGCCCCAGCATTTT.

This clonotype has ten or more counts. The chain combines TRBV29-1 with TRBJ2-3, with 8 positions matching TRBD2. CDR3 length: 14 amino acids. The germline V gene has CDR1 SQVTM and CDR2 ANQGSEA. The V and J ends lost 7 bases and 1 base, in that order; junction bases with no gene match: 7. The CDR3 nucleotides are TGCAGCGCCACAGCGGGAGCCGGCACAGATACGCAGTATTTT. Translation gives CSATAGAGTDTQYF.

The sample holds many counts of this clonotype. The J gene is TRBJ2-2, the V gene TRBV6-2 or TRBV6-3, with D perhaps given as TRBD1 or TRBD2 (6 bases each). The CDR3 consists of 19 residues. The germline V gene has CDR1 MNHEY and CDR2 SVGEGT. The germline V and J ends were trimmed by 0 bases and 1 base, with 18 bases remaining between them. The CDR3 region has the DNA TGTGCCAGCAGTTACTCGTTAAGTCGGGGGCTGCGGAACACCGGGGAGCTGTTTTTT. Amino acid sequence: CASSYSLSRGLRNTGELFF.

This clonotype has more than one count but fewer than ten. In DNA form, the CDR3 reads TGTGCCAGCAGTTTTCCGGGGGCCGCAGATACGCAGTATTTT. It codes for CASSFPGAADTQYF. The V gene is TRBV28, the J gene TRBJ2-3; D assignment may be TRBD1 or TRBD2 (6 bases each). This CDR3 region has 14 residues. Germline loops: CDR1 MDHEN, CDR2 SYDVKM. The V gene lost 3 bases and the J gene lost 4 bases, with 11 bases spanning the gap.

This clonotype was recorded at least ten times. This chain joins TRBV29-1 and TRBJ2-7; no clear D. V lost 3 bases, J lost 4 bases, and 10 bases lay in between. There are 12 residues in the CDR3. Germline CDR1 and CDR2: SQVTM and ANQGSEA. CDR3 in amino acids: CSVEAVGYEQYF. Here the CDR3 DNA reads TGCAGCGTTGAGGCGGTAGGGTACGAGCAGTACTTC.

The rearrangement uses TRBV5-1 and TRBJ1-1, with 8 bases matching TRBD1. The V and J ends lost 4 bases and 1 base, in that order; junction bases with no gene match: 9. Per germline, CDR1 SGHRS and CDR2 YFSETQ. This CDR3 contains 16 residues. The CDR3 reads CASSHRQGKTNTEAFF. As DNA, the CDR3 is TGCGCCAGCAGCCACCGACAGGGGAAGACGAACACTGAAGCTTTCTTT.

The chain links TRBV30 to TRBJ2-7, with D possibly being TRBD1 or TRBD2 (5 bases each). V gave up 4 bases and J gave up 1 base, with 11 bases separating them. Germline V gene lookup returns CDR1 GTSNPN and CDR2 SVGIG (reference sequence). This CDR3 region has 13 residues. The CDR3 sequence is CAWTGGQSYEQYF. As DNA, the CDR3 is TGTGCCTGGACCGGAGGACAATCCTACGAGCAGTACTTC.

This clonotype came up a few times. V and J are TRBV5-1 and TRBJ2-1; 7 nucleotides align to TRBD1. The CDR3 has 16 residues. With V trimmed by 4 bases and J by 2 bases, 9 bases remained unmatched. The germline V gene encodes CDR1 SGHRS and CDR2 YFSETQ. In DNA form, the CDR3 reads TGCGCCAGCAGCGTAATTGACAGGGTGCCCTACAATGAGCAGTTCTTC. Residues: CASSVIDRVPYNEQFF.

The V call is TRBV7-2, the J call TRBJ1-2; TRBD1 agrees at 8 bases. The J segment lost 11 bases and the V segment lost 3 bases, leaving 14 bases of the junction unmatched. The V gene's germline CDR1 is SGHTA and CDR2 FQGNSA. The CDR3 runs to 15 residues. CDR3 protein: CASSFGQGGLLGYTF. The CDR3 DNA follows: TGTGCCAGCAGCTTCGGACAGGGAGGGCTTTTAGGGTACACCTTC.

The chain employs TRBV7-3 and TRBJ2-3; 8 positions match TRBD2. The CDR3 is 16 amino acids. Germline V gene sequence: CDR1 SGHTA, CDR2 FQGTGA. J gave up 2 bases and V 2 bases, and 6 bases lay outside the gene matches. This chain's CDR3 is CASSLGVAGYTDTQYF. CDR3 DNA: TGTGCCAGCAGCTTAGGGGTAGCGGGGTACACAGATACGCAGTATTTT.

As to this clonotype: A read error may account for a junction end that differs from germline. CDR3 nucleotide sequence: TGTGCCAGCAAAATACGAGATACGCACTATTTT. Translating gives CASKIRDTHYF. V and J are TRBV6-5 and TRBJ2-3; no clear D gene. Germline CDR1 MNHEY, CDR2 SVGAGI. CDR3 length equals 11 residues.

J is TRBJ1-1 and V is TRBV7-2, with unresolved D. The CDR3 consists of 15 residues. The V end was cut by 5 bases, the J end by 1 base, with 14 bases between. Germline CDR1 SGHTA, CDR2 FQGNSA. The CDR3 coding sequence is TGTGCCAGCAGCCCCATCAGGAACGGGAACACTGAAGCTTTCTTT. It codes for CASSPIRNGNTEAFF.

V is TRBV7-9 and J is TRBJ2-1; 9 bases match TRBD1. The CDR3 is made up of 14 amino acids. V lost 8 bases and J lost 3; bases outside the gene matches: 5. Germline CDR1 SEHNR, CDR2 FQNEAQ (reference sequence). The CDR3 DNA reads TGTGCCAGCCGGGACAGGGACTACTACAATGAGCAGTTCTTC. It specifies CASRDRDYYNEQFF.

There are a few counts of this clonotype. The chain employs TRBV12-3 or TRBV12-4 and TRBJ2-7; D is uncertain. Between the trimmed V and J ends, which lost 3 bases and 2 bases, there was a span of 17 bases. The CDR3 totals 16 residues. As DNA, the CDR3 is TGTGCCAGCAGTTTTGGTGTAGTGTTCTACCCCTACGAGCAGTACTTC. Protein: CASSFGVVFYPYEQYF.

J is TRBJ2-7 and V is TRBV14; D unclear. The CDR3 totals 13 residues. The V end lost 3 bases, the J end lost 4 bases, and 10 bases lay between the germline ends. The germline V gene has CDR1 SGHDN and CDR2 FVKESK. The CDR3 here is CASSHQPGYEQYF. The CDR3 DNA reads as TGTGCCAGCAGCCACCAGCCCGGGTACGAGCAGTACTTC. The whole variable domain, filled in from reference TRBV14 and TRBJ2-7, reads EAGVTQFPSHSVIEKGQTVTLRCDPISGHDNLYWYRRVMGKEIKFLLHFVKESKQDESGMPNNRFLAERTGGTYSTLKVQPAELEDSGVYFCASSHQPGYEQYFGPGTRLTVT.

A few counts support this clonotype. The chain links TRBV25-1 to TRBJ2-7; TRBD1 matches 8 bases. The CDR3 is 16 residues long. Germline V lookup: CDR1 MGHDK, CDR2 SYGVNS. V lost 2 bases to trimming and J lost 2 bases; unmatched junction nucleotides: 8. The DNA of the CDR3 is TGTGCCAGCAGTGAAATTCGGGCAGGGGGCACCTACGAGCAGTACTTC. This codes for CASSEIRAGGTYEQYF.